One and the same sample provided the 2 T cell receptor beta chains below, sequenced in a study of Ad26.COV2.S vaccination and SARS-CoV-2 variants. Treatment defined: about 20 received Ad26.COV2.S at low or high dose, single or two shots; about 5 received placebo; per-sample allocation not given. Each sample was drawn 63 days after the first injection (of vaccine or placebo). The protocol was immunoSEQ multiplex PCR, while the TCRdb copy is restricted to in-frame clones and leaves out a portion. The sample contains a few hundred thousand clones, around nine tenths of which appear only once. The sequencing used peripheral blood, collected in a trial of Ad26.COV2.S vaccine versus placebo. The receptors originated from a person between 18 and 59 years old who received the Ad26.COV2.S COVID-19 vaccine or a placebo.

The chain recombines TRBV4-1 with TRBJ2-3, with D unclear. With 1 base removed from V and 0 bases from J, the gap between germline ends came to 5 bases. The germline V gene has CDR1 MGHRA and CDR2 YSYEKL. This CDR3 is 14 amino acids long. The DNA for the CDR3 is TGCGCCAGCAGCCAAGGACCGAGCACAGATACGCAGTATTTT. Its protein is CASSQGPSTDTQYF.

This clone turned up a few times. The chain uses TRBV14 and TRBJ1-3; a weak D match, TRBD1 (5 bases). From germline, CDR1 is SGHDN and CDR2 FVKESK. The CDR3 runs 11 residues. Deletions cut 5 bases from V and 10 bases from J, with 9 bases between. CDR3 protein: CASSFRTTIYF. The CDR3, as DNA: TGTGCCAGCAGCTTCCGGACAACCATATATTTT.